One sample yielded the 11 T cell receptor beta chains listed below, sequenced in a study. MiXCR, run by TCRdb on the 5' RACE reads, gives a single entry per CDR3 protein. Counted here are 52,000 or so distinct CDR3 sequences, 20% to 25% occurring once; the ten biggest clones make up roughly 3.2%. Treg sorting used a CD4+CD25+CD127-/low gate. Specimen: tumor-infiltrating Tregs sorted from the breast tumor. The receptors here all came from a female donor with breast cancer.

The J gene is TRBJ1-5, the V gene TRBV3-1; D is unclear. With 1 base removed from V and 5 bases from J, the gap between germline ends came to 6 bases. In germline, CDR1 is LGHDT, CDR2 YNNKEL (reference sequence). CDR3 length: 13 residues. The CDR3 is CASSQAPHQPQHF. The CDR3 DNA reads TGTGCCAGCAGCCAAGCTCCCCATCAGCCCCAGCATTTT.

The chain has TRBV5-5 and TRBJ2-1; TRBD1 matches at 9 bases. CDR1 SGHKS and CDR2 YYEKEE come from the germline V gene (reference sequence). V gave up 4 bases and J gave up 7 bases; unmatched junction bases: 6. CDR3 size: 14 residues. The CDR3 bases are TGTGCCAGCAGCCCGGGGACAGGGTCGAATGAGCAGTTCTTC. Protein sequence: CASSPGTGSNEQFF.

This clonotype appeared a few times. The rearrangement joins TRBV7-9 to TRBJ2-1; 8 positions agree with TRBD2. The V segment lost 5 bases and the J segment 11 bases; nucleotides outside the gene matches: 5. Germline lookup yields CDR1 SEHNR and CDR2 FQNEAQ (reference sequence). The CDR3 runs 12 residues. Here the CDR3 reads CASSGLAKKQFF. The DNA for the CDR3 is TGTGCCAGCAGCGGACTAGCTAAAAAGCAGTTCTTC. Using reference TRBV7-9 and TRBJ2-1 for the parts outside the CDR3, the full variable domain is DTGVSQNPRHKITKRGQNVTFRCDPISEHNRLYWYRQTLGQGPEFLTYFQNEAQLEKSRLLSDRFSAERPKGSFSTLEIQRTEQGDSAMYLCASSGLAKKQFFGPGTRLTVL.

This chain uses TRBV12-3 or TRBV12-4 with TRBJ1-4; D is unresolved. V gave up 1 base and J gave up 7 bases, with 4 bases separating them. CDR3 length equals 12 residues. The CDR3 loop reads CASSLGGEKLFF. Here the CDR3 DNA reads TGTGCCAGCAGTTTAGGGGGTGAAAAACTGTTTTTT.

To note about this clonotype: A much larger clone is a single base away; this may be a read error. The V gene is TRBV7-6, the J gene TRBJ2-7; 7 bases are a match to TRBD1. This CDR3 region has 14 residues. CDR1 is SGHVS and CDR2 is FNYEAQ in the germline V gene. After removal of 9 bases from V and 2 bases from J, the junction contained 10 bases not matched to a gene. The CDR3 nucleotides are TGTGCCAGTCCAGGACAGGATGATACCTACGAGCAGTACTTC. This encodes CASPGQDDTYEQYF.

J is TRBJ2-1 and V is TRBV6-6; 9 bases are shared with TRBD2. CDR3 length: 13 amino acids. The germline gives CDR1 MNHNY, CDR2 SVGAGI (reference sequence). The J segment lost 8 bases and the V segment lost 11 bases, leaving 10 bases of the junction unmatched. CDR3 sequence (DNA): TGTGCCTCGGAGGGAGCGGGGGGCCATGAGCAGTTCTTC. Amino acid sequence: CASEGAGGHEQFF.

The CDR3 here is CASSQELREGTDTQYF. The CDR3 DNA sequence: TGCGCCAGCAGCCAAGAACTAAGGGAGGGCACAGATACGCAGTATTTT. This chain links TRBV4-3 with TRBJ2-3; TRBD2 is a possible D gene (6 bases). The V gene lost 0 bases and the J gene lost 1 base, with 11 bases spanning the gap. The CDR3 has 16 residues. Germline CDR1 is LGHNA and CDR2 is YSLEER.

This clonotype was recorded a few times. The chain recombines TRBV11-1 with TRBJ2-3; 7 bases fit TRBD2. Germline assignment: CDR1 SGHAT and CDR2 FQDESV (reference sequence). This CDR3 spans 14 amino acids. V lost 5 bases and J lost 4; bases outside the gene matches: 6. The CDR3 sequence: CASSLRTSPDTQYF. CDR3 nucleotide sequence: TGTGCCAGCAGCCTCCGGACTAGTCCAGATACGCAGTATTTT.

This clonotype was counted a few times. The chain links TRBV9 to TRBJ1-3; D gene uncertain. The CDR3 consists of 16 residues. Per the germline V gene, CDR1 is SGDLS and CDR2 is YYNGEE. V gave up 0 bases and J gave up 1 base, with 11 bases separating them. Here the CDR3 DNA reads TGTGCCAGCAGCGTAGCTCTGTGGGGTTCTGGAAACACCATATATTTT. This encodes CASSVALWGSGNTIYF. The entire variable domain, with the rest obtained from reference TRBV9 and TRBJ1-3, is as follows: DSGVTQTPKHLITATGQRVTLRCSPRSGDLSVYWYQQSLDQGLQFLIQYYNGEERAKGNILERFSAQQFPDLHSELNLSSLELGDSALYFCASSVALWGSGNTIYFGEGSWLTVV.

This clonotype was detected only a few times. The chain uses TRBV5-1 and TRBJ1-5; weak D call: TRBD1 (5 bases). The germline V and J ends were trimmed by 2 bases and 6 bases, with 12 bases remaining between them. The CDR3 contains 14 residues. Germline CDR1 reads SGHRS; CDR2 reads YFSETQ. In DNA, the CDR3 is TGCGCCAGCAGCTTAACTGGGACGGGTCAGCCCCAGCATTTT. It yields the protein CASSLTGTGQPQHF.

The sample holds one count of this clonotype. This may be a read error: a much more frequent sequence differs by one nucleotide. The rearrangement links TRBV4-1 to TRBJ1-1; the D is unclear. CDR1 and CDR2 (germline): MGHRA, YSYEKL. The CDR3 contains 12 residues. For the CDR3, the DNA is TGCGCCAGCGGCCAATACGGACGGCACCCTTTCTTT. This sequence encodes CASGQYGRHPFF.